This TCR beta chain was recovered during a study of blood T cell repertoires in COVID-19. Across the whole study: T cells, B-cell-depleted T cells, or PBMCs supplied cDNA or gDNA.

Sequencing used immunoSEQ multiplex PCR; TCRdb keeps in-frame clones, though not all of them. The sample has around 200,000 clones, around nine tenths seen once. The CDR3 has 20 residues. Germline V gives CDR1 LGHDT, CDR2 YNNKEL (reference sequence). The junction had 13 bases not matched to a gene; V was cut back by 3 bases and J by 3 bases. This TCR was recovered from a woman aged 18-29 years who had recovered from COVID-19. The sequenced material came from PBMCs or T cells enriched from blood (not recorded which). This chain connects TRBV3-1 (or the pseudogene TRBV3-2) to TRBJ2-2; 13 nucleotides align to TRBD2. Here the CDR3 DNA reads TGTGCCAGCAGCCAGGCACTAGCGGGAGGGCTAGGGACCTACACCGGGGAGCTGTTTTTT. It is translated as CASSQALAGGLGTYTGELFF.